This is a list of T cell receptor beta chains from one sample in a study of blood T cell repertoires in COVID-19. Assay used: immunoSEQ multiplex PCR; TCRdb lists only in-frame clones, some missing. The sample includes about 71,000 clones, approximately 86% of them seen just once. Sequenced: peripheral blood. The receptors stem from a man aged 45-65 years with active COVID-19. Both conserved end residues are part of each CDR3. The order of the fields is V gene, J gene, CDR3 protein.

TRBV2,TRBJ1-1,CASNLEGLGGTEAFF
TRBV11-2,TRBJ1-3,CASSLKTGSSGNTIYF
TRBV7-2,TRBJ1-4,CASSQGQGGGEKLFF
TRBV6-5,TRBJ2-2,CASSRDRGRAGELFF
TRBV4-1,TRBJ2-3,CASSLDWTSTDTQYF
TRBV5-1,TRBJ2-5,CASSPGTSGGETQYF
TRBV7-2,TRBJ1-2,CASSSGGTGAVKGYTF
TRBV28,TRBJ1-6,CASSLLEANSPLHF
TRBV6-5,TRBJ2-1,CASREGRNNEQFF
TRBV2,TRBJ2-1,CASTRDRGLGEQFF
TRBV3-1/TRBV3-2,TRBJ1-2,CASSQEARVGGYTF
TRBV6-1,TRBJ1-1,CASSETGGRSEAFF
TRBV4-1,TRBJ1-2,CASSQGLRDRGRVYGYTF
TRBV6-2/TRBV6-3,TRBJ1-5,CASSPRRSQPQHF
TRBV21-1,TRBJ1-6,CASSKVRAGRSNSPLHF
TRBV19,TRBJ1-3,CASSPGVHRGNTIYF
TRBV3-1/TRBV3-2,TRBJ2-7,CASSAGTANYEQYF
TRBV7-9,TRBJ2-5,CASSSSVIVAGVKETQYF
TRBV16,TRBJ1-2,CASSPRNRGIGGYTF
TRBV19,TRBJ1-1,CASNHGSEAFF
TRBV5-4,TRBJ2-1,CASSLGLGSFGNEQFF
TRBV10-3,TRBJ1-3,CAIRTDSGNTIYF
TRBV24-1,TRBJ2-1,CATSDRTAEQFF
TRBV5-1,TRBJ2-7,CASKIGGALNYEQYF
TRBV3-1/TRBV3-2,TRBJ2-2,CASSPRPGELFF
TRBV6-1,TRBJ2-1,CASSEMSGGAYNEQFF
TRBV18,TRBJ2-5,CASSPPGVRETQYF
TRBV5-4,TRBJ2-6,CASTIPGANVLTF
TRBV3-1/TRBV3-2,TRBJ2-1,CASSSTGGGNNEQFF
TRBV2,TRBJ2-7,CASSWGGSEQYF
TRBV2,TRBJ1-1,CASSEYRVGTEAFF
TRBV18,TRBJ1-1,CASSEDRMNTEAFF
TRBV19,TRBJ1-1,CASSMRGSTEAFF
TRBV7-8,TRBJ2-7,CASSLEVEFGPRTYEQYF